This T cell receptor (beta chain) is from a study of beta chain features in type 1 diabetes. Trimming removed 3 bases from V and 0 bases from J; junction bases left unmatched: 8. Germline V gene lookup returns CDR1 LGHNA and CDR2 YSLEER. The CDR3 totals 17 residues. Study-level points and caveats: In all four CD4+ subsets, TCRB CDR3 length was significantly, moderately reduced in type 1 diabetes. VDJ junctions from patients with type 1 diabetes contained fewer insertions and more deletions.

To note about this clone: The antigen remains undetermined.

Isolated RNA was reverse transcribed in full, so expressed TCRB transcripts were sequenced. Some clones are missing from TCRdb's copy, which holds only in-frame ones; the method was immunoSEQ multiplex PCR. The profile shows hundreds of thousands of clones, roughly 12% of them singletons. Input material: naive CD4+ T cells from blood. The chain combines TRBV4-3 with TRBJ2-4; TRBD1 matches 7 bases. The receptor's source is a young woman with type 1 diabetes. The CDR3 protein is CASSQDPQGLAKNIQYF. CDR3 nucleotides: TGCGCCAGCAGCCAGGACCCACAGGGGTTAGCCAAAAACATTCAGTACTTC.